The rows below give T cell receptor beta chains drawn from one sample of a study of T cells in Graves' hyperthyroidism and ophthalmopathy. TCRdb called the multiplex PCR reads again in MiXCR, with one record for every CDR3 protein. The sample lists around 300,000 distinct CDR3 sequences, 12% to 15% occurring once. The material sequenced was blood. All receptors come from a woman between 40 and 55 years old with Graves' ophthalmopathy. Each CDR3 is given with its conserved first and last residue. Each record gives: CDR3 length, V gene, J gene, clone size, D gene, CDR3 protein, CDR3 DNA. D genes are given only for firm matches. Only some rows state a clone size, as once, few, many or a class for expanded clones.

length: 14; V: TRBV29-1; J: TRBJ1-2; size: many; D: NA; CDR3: CSVEDPRRNYGYTF; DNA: TGCAGCGTTGAAGATCCCCGGAGAAACTATGGCTACACCTTC
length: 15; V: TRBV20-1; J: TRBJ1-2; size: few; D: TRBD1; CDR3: CSARVKGQGPYGYTF; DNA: TGCAGTGCTAGGGTAAAGGGACAGGGGCCCTATGGCTACACCTTC
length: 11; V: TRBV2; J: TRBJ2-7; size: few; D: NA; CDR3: CASRSYSESYF; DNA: TGTGCCAGCAGATCCTACAGCGAGTCGTACTTC
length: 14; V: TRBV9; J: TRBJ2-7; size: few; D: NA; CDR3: CASSVGRASYEQYF; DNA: TGTGCCAGCAGCGTAGGTCGGGCCTCCTACGAGCAGTACTTC
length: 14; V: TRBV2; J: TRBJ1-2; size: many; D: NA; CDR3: CASSDYRVSYGYTF; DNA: TGTGCCAGCAGTGACTACAGGGTTAGCTATGGCTACACCTTC
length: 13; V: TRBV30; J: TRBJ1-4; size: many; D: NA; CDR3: CAWGGQLNEKLFF; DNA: TGTGCCTGGGGTGGACAGCTGAATGAAAAACTGTTTTTT
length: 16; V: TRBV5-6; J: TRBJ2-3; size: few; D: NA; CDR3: CASSLGGLDGGDTQYF; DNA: TGTGCCAGCAGCTTGGGAGGGTTGGATGGTGGGGATACGCAGTATTTT
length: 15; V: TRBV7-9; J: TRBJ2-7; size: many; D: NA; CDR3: CASSLALQGPYEQYF; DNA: TGTGCCAGCAGCTTAGCTCTACAGGGCCCCTACGAGCAGTACTTC
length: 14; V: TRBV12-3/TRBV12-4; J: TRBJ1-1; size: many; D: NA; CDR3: CASSLMGPNTEAFF; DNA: TGTGCCAGCAGTTTAATGGGCCCGAACACTGAAGCTTTCTTT
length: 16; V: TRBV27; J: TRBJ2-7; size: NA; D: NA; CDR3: CASSKKGDLYPYEQYF; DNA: TGTGCCAGCAGTAAAAAAGGGGACCTCTACCCCTACGAGCAGTACTTC
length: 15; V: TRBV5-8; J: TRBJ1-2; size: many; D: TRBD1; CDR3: CASSSHRGSGYGYTF; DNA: TGTGCCAGCAGCTCCCACAGGGGGTCGGGCTATGGCTACACCTTC
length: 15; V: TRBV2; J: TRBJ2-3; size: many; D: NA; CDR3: CASSGSPISTDTQYF; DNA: TGTGCCAGCAGCGGTAGCCCGATAAGCACAGATACGCAGTATTTT
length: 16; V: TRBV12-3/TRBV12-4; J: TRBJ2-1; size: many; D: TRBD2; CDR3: CASSRGGSYSYNEQFF; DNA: TGTGCCAGCAGCCGCGGGGGTTCCTACTCCTACAATGAGCAGTTCTTC
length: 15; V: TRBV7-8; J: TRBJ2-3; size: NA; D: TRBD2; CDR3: CASSVLRSGRDTQYF; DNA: TGTGCCAGCAGCGTTCTGAGGAGCGGGAGGGATACGCAGTATTTT
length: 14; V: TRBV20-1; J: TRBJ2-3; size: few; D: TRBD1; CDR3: CSARTGKETDTQYF; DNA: TGCAGTGCTCGGACAGGGAAAGAGACAGATACGCAGTATTTT
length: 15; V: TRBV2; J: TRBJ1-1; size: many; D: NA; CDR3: CASRMSASGYTEAFF; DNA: TGTGCCAGCAGGATGTCGGCCAGCGGGTACACTGAAGCTTTCTTT
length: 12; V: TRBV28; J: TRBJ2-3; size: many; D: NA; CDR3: CASSFATDTQYF; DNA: TGTGCCAGCAGTTTCGCCACAGATACGCAGTATTTT